Sequencing of this TCR beta chain was carried out in a study of cytomegalovirus exposure and HLA in healthy donors. Study findings and constraints: A previous analysis found most TCR beta V segments productive roughly 87% or roughly 30% of the time. With later analysis, a missense DCLRE1C variant became linked to TCR beta V- and J-gene trimming. Association of around 17,000 TCR beta sequences with HLA alleles was found at 0.05 false discovery rate in a later analysis.

Both 60 Vbeta primers and 13 Jbeta primers went into the PCR. TCRdb keeps only in-frame clones here, not all; method: immunoSEQ multiplex PCR. Recorded for this sample: around 210,000 clones. Concerning this clone: Its antigen is undetermined.

The sequenced sample was PBMCs. The TCR was taken from a girl aged 2-10 years in good health and CMV-seropositive.

CDR3 DNA: TGTGCCAGCAGCTTAGGCCCGGGACTCCAGCCCGGGGAGCTGTTTTTT. Encoded protein: CASSLGPGLQPGELFF. The chain employs TRBV7-3 and TRBJ2-2; tentatively, D is TRBD2 (6 bases). The V gene lost 2 bases and the J gene lost 6 bases, with 16 bases spanning the gap. The length of the CDR3 is 16 residues. Germline V gives CDR1 SGHTA, CDR2 FQGTGA. The entire variable domain, with the rest obtained from reference TRBV7-3 and TRBJ2-2, is as follows: GAGVSQTPSNKVTEKGKYVELRCDPISGHTALYWYRQSLGQGPEFLIYFQGTGAADDSGLPNDRFFAVRPEGSVSTLKIQRTERGDSAVYLCASSLGPGLQPGELFFGEGSRLTVL.